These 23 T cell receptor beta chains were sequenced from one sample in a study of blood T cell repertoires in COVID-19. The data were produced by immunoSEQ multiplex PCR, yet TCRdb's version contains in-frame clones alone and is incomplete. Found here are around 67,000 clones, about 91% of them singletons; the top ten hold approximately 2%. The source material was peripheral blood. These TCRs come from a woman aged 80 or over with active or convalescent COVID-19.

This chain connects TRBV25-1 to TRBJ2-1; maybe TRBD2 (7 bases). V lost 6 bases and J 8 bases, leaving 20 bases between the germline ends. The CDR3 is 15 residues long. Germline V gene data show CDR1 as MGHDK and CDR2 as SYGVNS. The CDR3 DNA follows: TGTGCCAGCAGAGGAGAAGGGGGGGGTTTGGATGAGCAGTTCTTC. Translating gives CASRGEGGGLDEQFF.

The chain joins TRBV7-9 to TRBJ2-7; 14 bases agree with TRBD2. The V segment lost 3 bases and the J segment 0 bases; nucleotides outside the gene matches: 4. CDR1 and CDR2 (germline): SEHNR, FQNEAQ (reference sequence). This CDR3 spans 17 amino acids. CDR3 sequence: CASSFGLAGGSSYEQYF. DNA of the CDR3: TGTGCCAGCAGCTTTGGACTAGCGGGGGGTAGCTCCTACGAGCAGTACTTC.

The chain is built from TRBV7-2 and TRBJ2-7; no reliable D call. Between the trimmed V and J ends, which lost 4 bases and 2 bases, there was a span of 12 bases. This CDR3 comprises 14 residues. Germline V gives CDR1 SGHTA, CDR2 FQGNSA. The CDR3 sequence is CASSSSRVPYEQYF. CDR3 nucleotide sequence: TGTGCCAGCAGCTCAAGCCGGGTCCCCTACGAGCAGTACTTC.

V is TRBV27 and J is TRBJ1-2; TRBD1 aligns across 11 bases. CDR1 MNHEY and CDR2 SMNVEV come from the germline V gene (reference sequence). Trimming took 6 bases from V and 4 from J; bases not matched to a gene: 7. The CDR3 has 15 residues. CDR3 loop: CASRLGQGAFYGYTF. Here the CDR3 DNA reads TGTGCCAGCAGGCTCGGACAGGGGGCGTTCTATGGCTACACCTTC.

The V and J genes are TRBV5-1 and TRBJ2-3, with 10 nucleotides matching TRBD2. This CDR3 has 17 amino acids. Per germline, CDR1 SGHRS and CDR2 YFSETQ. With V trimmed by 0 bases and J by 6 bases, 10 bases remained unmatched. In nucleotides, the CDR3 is TGCGCCAGCAGCTTGGTGGTAGCGGGGGGTCCAGGGGATACGCAGTATTTT. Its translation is CASSLVVAGGPGDTQYF.

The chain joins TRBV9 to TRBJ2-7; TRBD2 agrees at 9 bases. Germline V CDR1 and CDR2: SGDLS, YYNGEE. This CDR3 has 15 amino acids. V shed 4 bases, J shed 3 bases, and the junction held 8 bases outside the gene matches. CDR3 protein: CASSPQPSGNYEQYF. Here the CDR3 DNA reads TGTGCCAGCAGCCCGCAACCTAGCGGGAACTACGAGCAGTACTTC.

CDR3 bases: TGCGCCAGCAGCCAAGATAGGACAGGTTTGAACACTGAAGCTTTCTTT. Its translation: CASSQDRTGLNTEAFF. This chain joins TRBV4-3 and TRBJ1-1; the match to TRBD1 covers 7 bases. V lost 0 bases to trimming and J lost 0 bases; unmatched junction nucleotides: 4. In germline, CDR1 is LGHNA, CDR2 YSLEER. The CDR3 extends over 16 amino acids.

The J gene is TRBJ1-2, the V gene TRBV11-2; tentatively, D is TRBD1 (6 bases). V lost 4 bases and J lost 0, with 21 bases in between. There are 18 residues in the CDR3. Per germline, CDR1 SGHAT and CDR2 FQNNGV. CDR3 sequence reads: CASSSSGRGAGPNYGYTF. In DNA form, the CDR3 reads TGTGCCAGCAGCTCCTCGGGGAGGGGGGCCGGCCCTAACTATGGCTACACCTTC.

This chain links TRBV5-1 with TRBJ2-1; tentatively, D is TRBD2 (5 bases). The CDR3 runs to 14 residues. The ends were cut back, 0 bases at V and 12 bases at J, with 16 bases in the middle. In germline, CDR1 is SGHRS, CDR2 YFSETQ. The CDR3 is CASSLGSGPMVQFF. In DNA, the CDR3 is TGCGCCAGCAGCTTGGGGAGCGGCCCGATGGTGCAGTTCTTC.

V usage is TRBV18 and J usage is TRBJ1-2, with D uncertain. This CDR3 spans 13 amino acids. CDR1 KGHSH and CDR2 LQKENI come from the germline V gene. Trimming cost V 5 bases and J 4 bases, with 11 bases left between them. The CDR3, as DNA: TGTGCCAGCTCAGATTCGAGAGGCTATGGCTACACCTTC. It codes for CASSDSRGYGYTF.

CDR3 residues: CASSLLTSGNYNEQFF. CDR3 sequence (DNA): TGTGCCAGCAGCCTCCTCACTAGCGGGAACTACAATGAGCAGTTCTTC. The rearrangement uses TRBV4-2 and TRBJ2-1; the match to TRBD2 covers 10 bases. The J segment lost 3 bases and the V segment lost 4 bases, leaving 6 bases of the junction unmatched. CDR1 is LGHNA and CDR2 is YNFKEQ in the germline V gene. The CDR3 contains 16 residues.

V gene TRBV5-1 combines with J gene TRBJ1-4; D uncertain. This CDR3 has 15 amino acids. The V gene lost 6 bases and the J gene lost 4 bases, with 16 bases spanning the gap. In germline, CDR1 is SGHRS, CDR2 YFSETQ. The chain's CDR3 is CASKRPEGGNEKLFF. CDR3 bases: TGCGCCAGCAAGCGTCCAGAGGGTGGTAATGAAAAACTGTTTTTT.

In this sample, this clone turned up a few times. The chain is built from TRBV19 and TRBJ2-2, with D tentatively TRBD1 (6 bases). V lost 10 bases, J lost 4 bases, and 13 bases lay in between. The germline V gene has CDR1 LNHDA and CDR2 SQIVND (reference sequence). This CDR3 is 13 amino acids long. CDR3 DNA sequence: TGTGCCACCCGCCACAGGGTCACCGGGGAGCTGTTTTTT. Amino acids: CATRHRVTGELFF.

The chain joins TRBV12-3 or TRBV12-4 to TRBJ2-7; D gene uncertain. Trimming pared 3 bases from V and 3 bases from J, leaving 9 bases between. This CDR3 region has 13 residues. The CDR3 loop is CASSLVRGYEQYF. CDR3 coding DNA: TGTGCCAGCAGTTTGGTGAGAGGCTACGAGCAGTACTTC.

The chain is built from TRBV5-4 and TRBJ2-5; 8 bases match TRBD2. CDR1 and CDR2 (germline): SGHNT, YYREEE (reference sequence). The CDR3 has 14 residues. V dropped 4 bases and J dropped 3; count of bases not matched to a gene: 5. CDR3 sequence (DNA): TGTGCCAGCAGCCCAGCGGGAGTAAAAGAGACCCAGTACTTC. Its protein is CASSPAGVKETQYF.

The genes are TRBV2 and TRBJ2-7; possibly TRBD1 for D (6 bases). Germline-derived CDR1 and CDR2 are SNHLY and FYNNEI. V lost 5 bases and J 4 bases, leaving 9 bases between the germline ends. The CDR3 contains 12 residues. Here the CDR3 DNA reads TGTGCCAGCAGTTCACAGGGATACGAGCAGTACTTC. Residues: CASSSQGYEQYF. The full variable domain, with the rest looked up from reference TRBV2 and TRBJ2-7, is EPEVTQTPSHQVTQMGQEVILRCVPISNHLYFYWYRQILGQKVEFLVSFYNNEISEKSEIFDDQFSVERPDGSNFTLKIRSTKLEDSAMYFCASSSQGYEQYFGPGTRLTVT.

CDR3 bases: TGTGCCAGCAGTTACCGGCCTAGCGGGAGGAGCGGAGAGACCCAGTACTTC. Its protein is CASSYRPSGRSGETQYF. The V and J genes are TRBV6-2 or TRBV6-3 and TRBJ2-5; TRBD2 aligns across 11 bases. Germline V lookup: CDR1 MNHEY, CDR2 SVGEGT. The CDR3 loop spans 17 amino acids. Trimming at V came to 2 bases and at J to 4 bases, leaving 9 bases not matched to a gene.

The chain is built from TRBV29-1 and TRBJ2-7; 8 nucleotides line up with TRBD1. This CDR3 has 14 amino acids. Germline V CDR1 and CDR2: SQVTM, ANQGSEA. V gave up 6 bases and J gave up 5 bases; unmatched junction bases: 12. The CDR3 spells CSVTGTGLIHEQYF. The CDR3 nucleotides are TGCAGCGTGACCGGGACAGGCCTTATACACGAGCAGTACTTC.

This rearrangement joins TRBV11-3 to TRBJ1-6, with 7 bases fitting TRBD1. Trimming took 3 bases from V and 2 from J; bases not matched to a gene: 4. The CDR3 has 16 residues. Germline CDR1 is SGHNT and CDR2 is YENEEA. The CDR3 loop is CASSFTGVPYNSPLHF. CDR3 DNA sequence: TGTGCCAGCAGCTTCACAGGGGTTCCCTATAATTCACCCCTCCACTTT.

The CDR3 is CATSRGGRTGELFF. In DNA form, the CDR3 reads TGTGCCACCAGTCGAGGGGGTAGGACCGGGGAGCTGTTTTTT. The V and J genes are TRBV24-1 and TRBJ2-2, with D possibly matching TRBD1 (6 bases). The CDR3 totals 14 residues. V lost 6 bases and J lost 5, with 12 bases in between. CDR1 and CDR2 from the germline V gene are KGHDR and SFDVKD.

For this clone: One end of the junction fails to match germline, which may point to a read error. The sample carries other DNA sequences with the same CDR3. CDR3 loop: CASSEGEVTDTQYF. The CDR3 region has the DNA TGTGCCAGCAGTGAAGGCGAGGTCACAGATACGCAGTATTTT. The chain employs TRBV10-1 and TRBJ2-3; D unresolved. The CDR3 length is 14 residues. Germline V gene sequence: CDR1 WNHNN, CDR2 SYGVQD (reference sequence).

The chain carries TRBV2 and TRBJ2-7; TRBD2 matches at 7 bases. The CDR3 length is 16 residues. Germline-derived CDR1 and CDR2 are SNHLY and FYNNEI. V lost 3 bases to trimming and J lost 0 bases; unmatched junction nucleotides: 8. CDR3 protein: CASSDAGGGVSYEQYF. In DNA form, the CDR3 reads TGTGCCAGCAGTGATGCCGGCGGGGGAGTCTCCTACGAGCAGTACTTC.

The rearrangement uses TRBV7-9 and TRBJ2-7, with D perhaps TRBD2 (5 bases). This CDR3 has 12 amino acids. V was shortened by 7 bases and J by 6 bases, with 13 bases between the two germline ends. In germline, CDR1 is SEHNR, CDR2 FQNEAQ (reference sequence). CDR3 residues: CASTAFRGEQYF. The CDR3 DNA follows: TGTGCCAGCACCGCCTTTCGGGGCGAGCAGTACTTC.